Below, one T cell receptor (beta chain) is given with its context. Its antigen is not identified. The junction does not match germline at one end; this may be a read error. The data were obtained in a study of long-term antiretroviral therapy in people with HIV. Study-wide results and caveats: ART adherence, viral resistance and therapy changes were not recorded. With ART, diversity went up but was still lower than in transplant donor controls. In the period from the mid-2000s to the late 2010s, blood was collected, possibly under older ART regimens.

This CDR3 spans 13 amino acids. The germline V gene has CDR1 SGHAT and CDR2 FQNNGV. Investigators performed immunoSEQ version v3.0 at survey level. Profiling relied on immunoSEQ multiplex PCR, and the TCRdb table lists in-frame clones only, not all of them. The sample contains about 15,000 clones, more than 75% of which appear only once. The J gene is TRBJ1-1, the V gene TRBV11-2; 7 bases line up with TRBD1. Here the sequenced sample was unsorted PBMCs, taken 6.9 years after starting antiretroviral therapy. The receptor's source is a man between 45 and 60 years old with HIV. CDR3 sequence reads: CASSTTGSTEAFF. CDR3 nucleotides: TGTGCCAGCAGCACGACAGGGAGTACTGAAGCTTTTTTT.